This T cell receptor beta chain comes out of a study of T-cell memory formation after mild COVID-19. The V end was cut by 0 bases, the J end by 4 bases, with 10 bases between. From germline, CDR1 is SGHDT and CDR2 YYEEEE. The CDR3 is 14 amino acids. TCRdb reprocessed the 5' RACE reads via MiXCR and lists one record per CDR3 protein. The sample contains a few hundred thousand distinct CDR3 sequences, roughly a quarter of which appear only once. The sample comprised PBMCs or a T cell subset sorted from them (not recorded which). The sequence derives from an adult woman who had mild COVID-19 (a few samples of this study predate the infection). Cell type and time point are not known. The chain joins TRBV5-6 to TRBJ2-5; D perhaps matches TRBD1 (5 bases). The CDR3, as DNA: TGTGCCAGCAGCTTGGAAGGGGTTAGAGAGACCCAGTACTTC. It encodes CASSLEGVRETQYF.